The clone carrying this T cell receptor beta chain was seen once. No antigen is known for it. One entry per CDR3 protein, called by TCRdb with MiXCR from the multiplex PCR reads. The data contain about 7,200 distinct CDR3 sequences, approximately 42% of them singletons. This entry comes from a study of breast tumors, draining lymph nodes, adjacent tissues. Study-wide results and caveats: Tumor TCR diversity was below lymph nodes but above nontumor tissue. The data were judged consistent with most tumor T cells coming from lymph node and expanding in tumor. Tumor T cell lymph node origin was a supported hypothesis, not proven. Compared with basal-like, luminal-like tumors shared significantly more repertoire with nontumor tissue.

V was clipped by 5 bases and J by 4 bases, with 12 bases between them. CDR3 size: 13 residues. The germline gives CDR1 MDHEN, CDR2 SYDVKM. V is TRBV28 and J is TRBJ2-7; tentative D call: TRBD2 (6 bases). The source is a female donor with breast cancer. Some clones in this sample may be carry-over from other donors' samples. Sequencing was performed on tumor-adjacent breast tissue. CDR3 coding DNA: TGTGCCAGCAGTACCACCCGGGGGTACGAGCAGTACTTC. Residues: CASSTTRGYEQYF.